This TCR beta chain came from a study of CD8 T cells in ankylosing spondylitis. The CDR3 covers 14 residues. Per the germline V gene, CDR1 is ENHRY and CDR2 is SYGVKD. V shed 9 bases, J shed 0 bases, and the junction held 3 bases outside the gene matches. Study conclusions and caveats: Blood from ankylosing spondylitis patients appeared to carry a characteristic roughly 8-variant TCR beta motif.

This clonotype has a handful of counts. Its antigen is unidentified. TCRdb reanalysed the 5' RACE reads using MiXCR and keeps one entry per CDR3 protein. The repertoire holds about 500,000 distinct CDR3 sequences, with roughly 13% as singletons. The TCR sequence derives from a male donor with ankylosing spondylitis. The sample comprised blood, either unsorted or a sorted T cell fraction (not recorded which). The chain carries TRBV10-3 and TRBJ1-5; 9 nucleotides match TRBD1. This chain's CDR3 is CAIGTGISNQPQHF. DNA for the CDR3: TGTGCCATTGGGACAGGGATTAGCAATCAGCCCCAGCATTTT.